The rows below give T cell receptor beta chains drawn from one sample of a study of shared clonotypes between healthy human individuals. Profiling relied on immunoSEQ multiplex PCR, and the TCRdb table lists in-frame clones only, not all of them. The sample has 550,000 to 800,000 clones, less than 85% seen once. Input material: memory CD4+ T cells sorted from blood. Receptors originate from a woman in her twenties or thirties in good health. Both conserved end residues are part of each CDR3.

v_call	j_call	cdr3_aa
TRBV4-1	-	CARPAYEQYF
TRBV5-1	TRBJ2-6	CASSSRSSGANVLTF
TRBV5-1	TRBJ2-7	CASSPAGSYEQYF
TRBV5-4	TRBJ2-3	CASSLLQTGTDTQYF
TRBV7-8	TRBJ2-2	CASSTTGGGELFF
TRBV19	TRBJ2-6	CASTQGRGNSGANVLTF
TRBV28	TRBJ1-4	CATREGRIDEKLFF
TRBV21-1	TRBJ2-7	CASSREHSEDPYEQYF
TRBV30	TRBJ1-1	CAWSARRQGSGRTEAFF
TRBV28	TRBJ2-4	CASSLLQGPQYF
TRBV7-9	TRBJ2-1	CASRRGNEQFF
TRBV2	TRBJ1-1	CASRGGVGTEAFF
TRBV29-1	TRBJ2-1	CSVEDRISGSEQFF
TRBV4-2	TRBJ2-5	CASSHGSQYQETQYF
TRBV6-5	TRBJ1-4	CASRPGWGGVEKLFF
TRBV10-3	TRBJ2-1	CAISDHSGGAYNEQFF
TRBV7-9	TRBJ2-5	CASSPGTRETQYF
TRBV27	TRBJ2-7	CASSPERGSSYEQYF
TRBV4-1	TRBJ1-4	CASSQDIRGAFEKLFF
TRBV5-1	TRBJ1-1	CASSSGTSGTEAFF
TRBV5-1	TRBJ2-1	CASSQDRGSYNEQFF
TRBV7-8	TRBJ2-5	CASSPDRAGETQYF
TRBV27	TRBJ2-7	CASSTPRGVNYEQYF
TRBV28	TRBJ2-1	CASSLSGSSSYNEQFF
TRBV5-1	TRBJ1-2	CASSLGQGVGYTF
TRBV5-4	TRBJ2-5	CASSFLRGEETQYF
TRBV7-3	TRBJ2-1	CASSLGRAQYNEQFF
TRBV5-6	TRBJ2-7	CASSSDRVFPYEQYF
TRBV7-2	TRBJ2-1	CASSLFWDYNNEQFF
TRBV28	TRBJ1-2	CASKEGQGAQGYTF
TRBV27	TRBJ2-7	CASSRRGSSYEQYF
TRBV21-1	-	CASSKRREECYEQYF
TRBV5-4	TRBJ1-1	CASSLVAQGGTEAFF
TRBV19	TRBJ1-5	CASSIWEGYQPQHF
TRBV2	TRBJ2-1	CASSLYNEQFF
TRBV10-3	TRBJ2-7	CAISGQSFLAGDEQYF
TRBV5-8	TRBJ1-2	CASSLGDSRTYGYTF
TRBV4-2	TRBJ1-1	CASSQRAVMNTEAFF